This T cell receptor (beta chain) originates from a study of identifying expanded T cells in peripheral blood. Study conclusions and caveats: About 1.2 clones differed between technical replicates, versus around 15 and 19 over time.

Note on this clone: Its antigen remains unidentified.

This table comes from immunoSEQ multiplex PCR, and its TCRdb copy is limited to in-frame clones, with some not included. The sample gives more than 75,000 clones, around 86% of which show up once; around 5.6% is in the top ten. The CDR3 covers 14 residues. Germline V gives CDR1 SGHNT, CDR2 YENEEA. Deletions cut 6 bases from V and 2 bases from J, with 14 bases between. The chain recombines TRBV11-3 with TRBJ2-7; tentative D call: TRBD1 (6 bases). The sequence was collected from a person between 18 and 75 years old in good health. Sequencing was carried out using blood. CDR3 amino acids: CASSPNRDTYEQYF. The CDR3, as DNA: TGTGCCAGCAGTCCAAACAGGGATACCTACGAGCAGTACTTC.